This T cell receptor (beta chain) was sequenced for a study of CD8+ T cells in alopecia areata (dated by TCRdb to the late 2010s). General notes on the study: In both human patients and the C3H/HeJ mouse model, the study applied high-throughput TCRbeta sequencing to look at T cell clonal expansion in alopecia areata. On the human side, TCRbeta sequencing was run on scalp tissue and on sorted CD4+ and CD8+ peripheral blood T cells from healthy controls and from alopecia areata patients with either patchy or totalis/universalis disease. Scalp clonality was compared among normal scalp (n=4), patchy alopecia areata scalp (n=8), and alopecia totalis/universalis scalp (n=8). RNA came from the PAXgene miRNA kit for fixed scalp, the miRNeasy kit for PBMCs, and the RNeasy kit for mouse skin. TCRbeta CDR3 regions were amplified by immunoSEQ multiplex PCR using 35 Vbeta forward and 13 Jbeta reverse primers.

Only a few counts were recorded for this clone. It lacks a known antigen. No base quality information exists; no much larger clone differs at one position. To prepare the library, the immunoSEQ multiplex PCR assay was applied. RNA was extracted from all samples and reverse transcribed into cDNA as template for TCR sequencing. SuperScript III was used to make first-strand cDNA, primed with a 2:1 mix of oligo-dT and random hexamers. A synthetic immune receptor repertoire was used to gauge amplification bias, and whatever bias remained was removed computationally. Turning to the authors' computational methods: Raw reads were preprocessed for error removal, and CDR3 was defined according to IMGT conventions as running from the conserved cysteine to phenylalanine. Clonality was computed as 1 minus the Shannon entropy, with the entropy normalized by log2 of the number of productive unique TCRs. CD4 or CD8 identity of scalp clones was inferred by cross-referencing scalp TCRbeta sequences with sorted blood CD4 and CD8 repertoires. In TCRdb, the immuneACCESS table is reduced to in-frame sequences with V and J assigned. These tables do not hold every clone; where another copy was compared, an unresolved V gene accounts for under half, and the others remain unexplained. V, J and clone size are taken as reported in that table, and D and trimming were inferred from the DNA itself. The sample table records around 190,000 clones; more than 50% of these occur just once. The ten largest clones take up roughly 5.3% of the sample.

PBMCs were isolated by density centrifugation and stained for CD3, CD4 and CD8, and CD4+ and CD8+ T cells were sorted on a FACSAria. Scalp biopsies and blood samples were provided by unaffected controls. General conclusions and limits of the study: Compared with mice, TCR sequences shared between patients were less clear, possibly partly because of HLA diversity across the patient population. Scalp TCR repertoire analysis is complicated because resident alphabeta T cells in normal human skin are also sequenced, whereas mouse skin is dominated by gammadelta T cells. Lesional scalp, especially in alopecia totalis/universalis, showed higher clonality and more expanded CD8+ clones than normal scalp, suggesting antigenic drive.

Material for sequencing was CD8+ T cells sorted from blood. The receptor was derived from a human donor in good health.

DNA sequence: TGCAGCGGGCTGGGACTAGCGGGGGCAGATACGCAGTATTTT. It encodes CSGLGLAGADTQYF. The rearranged segments are TRBV29-1 and TRBJ2-3; TRBD2 matches 14 bases in the middle. The CDR3 numbers 14 residues from cysteine through phenylalanine. The read is trimmed to its CDR3 DNA, 42 bases read in frame from base 1. CDR1 SQVTM and CDR2 ANQGSEA are derived from the germline V gene. V and J are trimmed by 7 bases and 4 bases, and the gene matches miss 4 bases of the junction.